This record covers a single TCR beta chain. Its cognate antigen is unknown. Treatment described: oral pan-JAK inhibitor, 5-10 mg twice daily. Germline CDR1 LGHNT, CDR2 FRNRAP. Trimming took off 1 base at V and 1 base at J, with 7 bases between the two ends. This CDR3 spans 14 amino acids. This sample is part of a study of CD8+ T cells in alopecia areata. Points from the study as a whole: Given one nonresponder, whether baseline CD8+ expansion relates to response remains uncertain. Resident alphabeta T cells of normal skin are also sequenced in scalp samples.

In each case, RNA was isolated and then reverse transcribed into cDNA as the sequencing template. Profiled with immunoSEQ multiplex PCR; TCRdb holds only in-frame clones, not every one. The sample consists of around 170,000 clones, 51% of them appearing once. The sequence derives from a human donor with alopecia areata. The sequencing used CD8+ T cells sorted from blood, collected at roughly week 52, from a patient treated with tofacitinib. This chain connects TRBV12-5 to TRBJ2-5; D unresolved. The CDR3 DNA sequence: TGTGCTAGTGGTTTGGCCGGGCTCCAAGAGACCCAGTACTTC. Protein sequence: CASGLAGLQETQYF.